The clone carrying this TCR beta chain was recorded at least ten times. The sample is drawn from a study of T cells in Graves' hyperthyroidism and ophthalmopathy. V was clipped by 3 bases and J by 1 base; unmatched bases: 4. Germline values: CDR1 SGHAT, CDR2 FQNNGV. This CDR3 has 15 residues. RNA transcripts gave rise to amplified TCR beta CDR3 regions. First-round RT-PCR targeting the TCR CDR3 was performed with the HTBI primer set. TCRdb independently ran MiXCR on the multiplex PCR reads; one entry per CDR3 protein. This repertoire shows 390,000 or so distinct CDR3 sequences, roughly 14% found once; its top ten account for about 12%.

The specimen was blood. The source is a man aged 18 to 29 with Graves' ophthalmopathy. The V and J genes are TRBV11-2 and TRBJ2-3, with TRBD2 matching 7 bases. CDR3 in DNA: TGTGCCAGCAGCTTTGGACTAGGAGGCACAGATACGCAGTATTTT. Its translation is CASSFGLGGTDTQYF.